A selection of T cell receptor beta chains follows, all from one sample in a study of blood T cell repertoires in COVID-19. Produced via immunoSEQ multiplex PCR; TCRdb's table is partial and in-frame only. The sample holds fewer than 250,000 clones, approximately 82% seen once. The sequenced sample was peripheral blood. The receptor source for this set is a man in his fifties with active or convalescent COVID-19. The CDR3 runs from the conserved cysteine through the conserved F or W. A D gene is named only where the DNA matches it firmly. Only some rows state a clone size, as once, few, many or a class for expanded clones.

>-|TRBJ2-3|TRBV6-5|13|TRBD2
CASTAGLTDTQYF
TGTGCCAGCACAGCGGGACTCACAGATACGCAGTATTTT
>-|TRBJ2-1|TRBV4-1|15|-
CASSQTYQDWNEQFF
TGCGCCAGCAGCCAGACATACCAGGACTGGAATGAGCAGTTCTTC
>-|TRBJ2-3|TRBV7-2|14|TRBD2
CASRVTSTTDTQYF
TGTGCCAGCAGGGTGACTAGCACGACAGATACGCAGTATTTT
>-|TRBJ1-2|TRBV2|15|TRBD1
CASKQGPEINYGYTF
TGTGCCAGCAAACAGGGGCCTGAGATTAACTATGGCTACACCTTC
>-|TRBJ2-1|TRBV3-1/TRBV3-2|15|-
CASSLYWGRPDEQFF
TGTGCCAGCAGCCTTTACTGGGGCAGGCCCGATGAGCAGTTCTTC
>-|TRBJ1-2|TRBV5-1|14|TRBD1
CASSLQTGTNGYTF
TGCGCCAGCAGCCTCCAGACAGGGACCAATGGCTACACCTTC
>-|TRBJ1-6|TRBV30|14|-
CAFRPSSYNSPLHF
TGTGCCTTTCGCCCGAGCTCCTATAATTCACCCCTCCACTTT
>-|TRBJ1-6|TRBV30|14|TRBD1
CAWSVDRAGSPLHF
TGTGCCTGGAGTGTGGACAGGGCAGGCTCACCCCTCCACTTT
>-|TRBJ2-1|TRBV27|18|TRBD2
CASSYSVRSGGNYNEQFF
TGTGCCAGCAGCTATTCAGTAAGGAGCGGGGGTAACTACAATGAGCAGTTCTTC
>-|TRBJ2-7|TRBV7-8|14|-
CASSLVTVTYEQYF
TGTGCCAGCAGCTTAGTAACGGTTACCTACGAGCAGTACTTC
>-|TRBJ1-2|TRBV5-8|14|-
CASSLGVRGDGYTF
TGTGCCAGCAGCTTGGGGGTACGGGGAGACGGCTACACCTTC
>-|TRBJ1-2|TRBV14|13|-
CASSPQVAGGYTF
TGTGCCAGCAGCCCACAGGTAGCGGGGGGCTACACCTTC
>-|TRBJ2-7|TRBV18|15|-
CASSPPGTDSYEQYF
TGTGCCAGCTCACCCCCAGGAACAGACTCCTACGAGCAGTACTTC
>once|TRBJ2-3|TRBV30|13|-
CAWRIAGGDTQYF
TGTGCCTGGAGAATCGCAGGCGGGGATACGCAGTATTTT
>-|TRBJ2-1|TRBV18|17|TRBD2
CASSPDFGLAGNNEQFF
TGTGCCAGCTCACCGGATTTCGGACTAGCGGGGAACAATGAGCAGTTCTTC
>-|TRBJ2-7|TRBV24-1|17|TRBD2
CATSGPSTSGSSYEQYF
TGTGCCACCAGTGGCCCCTCGACTAGCGGGAGTTCCTACGAGCAGTACTTC
>-|TRBJ1-2|TRBV19|15|-
CASSGRKGDSYGYTF
TGTGCCAGTAGTGGCCGCAAAGGGGACTCCTATGGCTACACCTTC
>-|TRBJ1-2|TRBV30|10|TRBD1
CAWGTDGYTF
TGTGCCTGGGGGACAGACGGCTACACCTTC
>-|TRBJ2-1|TRBV10-1|16|TRBD1
CASSEKQGWSYNEQFF
TGCGCCAGCAGCGAAAAACAGGGGTGGTCCTACAATGAGCAGTTCTTC
>few|TRBJ1-1|TRBV6-5|12|-
CASSTRVSEAFF
TGTGCCAGCAGTACCAGGGTTTCCGAAGCTTTCTTT
>-|TRBJ1-2|TRBV5-4|15|-
CASSLALQGNYGYTF
TGTGCCAGCAGCTTGGCACTTCAGGGTAACTATGGCTACACCTTC
>-|TRBJ1-6|TRBV5-4|18|TRBD1
CASSSLDRGDPYNSPLHF
TGTGCCAGCAGCTCCCTGGACAGGGGGGATCCCTATAATTCACCCCTCCACTTT
>-|TRBJ2-3|TRBV30|12|-
CALGGGVGTQYF
TGTGCCCTGGGGGGGGGCGTGGGTACGCAGTATTTT
>-|TRBJ2-1|TRBV7-2|14|TRBD2
CASGQRGGYNEQFF
TGTGCCAGCGGGCAGCGGGGGGGATACAATGAGCAGTTCTTC
>-|TRBJ2-1|TRBV7-3|18|TRBD1
CASSWIPPAGTATNEQFF
TGTGCCAGCAGCTGGATCCCCCCTGCCGGGACAGCAACCAATGAGCAGTTCTTC
>-|TRBJ1-5|TRBV2|15|TRBD1
CASSDVTGNNQPQHF
TGTGCCAGCAGTGATGTGACAGGGAACAATCAGCCCCAGCATTTT
>-|TRBJ2-1|TRBV11-2|18|TRBD2
CASSVPLGGRPPYNEQFF
TGTGCCAGCAGCGTTCCCTTGGGCGGGAGGCCCCCCTACAATGAGCAGTTCTTC
>-|TRBJ1-5|TRBV6-6|16|TRBD1
CASSYGTGKTNQPQHF
TGTGCCAGCAGTTACGGGACAGGGAAAACCAATCAGCCCCAGCATTTT
>-|TRBJ2-7|TRBV11-2|15|-
CASSPGDFLLYEQYF
TGTGCCAGCAGCCCGGGGGACTTTTTACTCTACGAGCAGTACTTC
>-|TRBJ1-3|TRBV28|15|-
CASTLGGISGNTIYF
TGTGCCAGCACCTTGGGGGGAATCTCTGGAAACACCATATATTTT
>-|TRBJ2-6|TRBV28|17|-
CASEPGQGASGANVLTF
TGTGCCAGCGAACCTGGGCAGGGTGCCTCTGGGGCCAACGTCCTGACTTTC
>-|TRBJ1-2|TRBV9|15|-
CASSVVPGGEGGYTF
TGTGCCAGCAGCGTAGTACCCGGGGGGGAAGGTGGCTACACCTTC
>-|TRBJ2-2|TRBV3-1/TRBV3-2|19|TRBD2
CASSQDWGLAGGNTGELFF
TGTGCCAGCAGCCAAGATTGGGGACTAGCGGGGGGTAACACCGGGGAGCTGTTTTTT
>-|TRBJ1-2|TRBV24-1|16|TRBD1
CATSDDLGQGNYGYTF
TGTGCCACCAGTGATGATCTCGGACAGGGAAACTATGGCTACACCTTC
>-|TRBJ1-3|TRBV2|14|-
CASRLILSRNTIYF
TGTGCCAGTAGATTAATATTATCTCGAAACACCATATATTTT
>few|TRBJ2-1|TRBV7-2|16|TRBD1
CASSWRGGTGPSPQFF
TGTGCCAGCAGCTGGCGGGGCGGGACAGGGCCGTCTCCCCAGTTCTTC
>-|TRBJ2-7|TRBV2|13|-
CASTYSGVYEQYF
TGTGCCAGCACCTATAGCGGAGTCTACGAGCAGTACTTC
>few|TRBJ1-2|TRBV6-2/TRBV6-3|12|-
CASSYGHWGYTF
TGTGCCAGCAGTTACGGGCACTGGGGCTACACCTTC
>-|TRBJ2-1|TRBV5-1|17|TRBD2
CASSPEASGTYLYEQFF
TGCGCCAGCAGCCCGGAGGCTAGCGGGACCTATTTATATGAGCAGTTCTTC
>-|TRBJ1-2|TRBV6-2/TRBV6-3|14|TRBD1
CASSSLTTGRGYTF
TGTGCCAGCAGTTCCTTAACGACAGGGCGAGGCTACACCTTC
>-|TRBJ2-3|TRBV27|15|-
CASKTTDGHTDTQYF
TGTGCCAGCAAAACCACGGACGGACACACAGATACGCAGTATTTT
>-|TRBJ1-4|TRBV5-8|15|-
CASSLDSATNEKLFF
TGTGCCAGCAGCCTCGACAGCGCAACTAATGAAAAACTGTTTTTT
>-|TRBJ2-2|TRBV19|17|-
CASSIEFGGPNTGELFF
TGTGCCAGTAGTATAGAATTCGGGGGTCCGAACACCGGGGAGCTGTTTTTT